Each of the 7 T cell receptor beta chains below was sequenced from the same sample in a study of response to subunit inactivated influenza vaccine. TCRdb used MiXCR to reprocess the RT-PCR reads, holding one entry per CDR3 protein. The sample has about 500,000 distinct CDR3 sequences, 16% seen once. The sequencing here drew on CD4+ T cells sorted from PBMCs, taken around 25 months after vaccination. Receptor source: a man in his fifties or sixties who received an inactivated influenza vaccine.

The chain recombines TRBV6-5 with TRBJ2-7, with 10 positions matching TRBD1. The germline V gene has CDR1 MNHEY and CDR2 SVGAGI. V lost 0 bases to trimming and J lost 6 bases; unmatched junction nucleotides: 5. The CDR3 runs to 15 residues. The DNA for the CDR3 is TGTGCCAGCAGTTACTCCACGACAGGGGGCCGCGAGCAGTACTTC. Translation gives CASSYSTTGGREQYF.

The V gene is TRBV5-1, the J gene TRBJ2-7; 13 bases are a match to TRBD2. The germline gives CDR1 SGHRS, CDR2 YFSETQ. V was pared by 4 bases and J by 2 bases, with 9 bases of the junction left unmatched. The CDR3 is 17 residues long. In nucleotides, the CDR3 is TGCGCCAGCAGCCCGGACTGGACTAGCGGGGGAGCCTACGAGCAGTACTTC. This gives the protein CASSPDWTSGGAYEQYF.

The rearrangement links TRBV6-1 to TRBJ2-3; tentatively, D is TRBD2 (6 bases). The germline V gene has CDR1 MNHNS and CDR2 SASEGT. V was trimmed by 5 bases and J by 0 bases, leaving 21 bases between them. The CDR3 has 18 amino acids. CDR3 coding DNA: TGTGCCAGCAGTCGCCCCCTAAGGAGTGGGACTAGCACAGATACGCAGTATTTT. It is translated as CASSRPLRSGTSTDTQYF.

The chain has TRBV20-1 and TRBJ1-1; TRBD1 aligns across 9 bases. V gave up 6 bases and J gave up 4 bases; unmatched junction bases: 12. The CDR3 has 15 residues. Germline V gene lookup returns CDR1 DFQATT and CDR2 SNEGSKA (reference sequence). CDR3 residues: CSASLWDRAGTEAFF. The CDR3 DNA is TGCAGTGCCAGCCTCTGGGACAGGGCTGGCACTGAAGCTTTCTTT.

At least ten counts were recorded for this clonotype. The chain joins TRBV7-2 to TRBJ1-5; 9 nucleotides match TRBD1. Germline-derived CDR1 and CDR2 are SGHTA and FQGNSA. V shed 1 base and J 7 bases; nucleotides not matched to a gene: 2. This CDR3 region has 14 residues. The CDR3 region is CASSLGGQGQPQHF. In nucleotides, the CDR3 is TGTGCCAGCAGCTTAGGGGGACAGGGACAGCCCCAGCATTTT.

A few counts support this clonotype. The rearrangement uses TRBV20-1 and TRBJ2-5; 9 bases are a match to TRBD2. Germline CDR1 DFQATT, CDR2 SNEGSKA (reference sequence). This CDR3 has 14 residues. V lost 6 bases to trimming and J lost 5 bases; unmatched junction nucleotides: 10. The CDR3 loop is CSAGRAGGKETQYF. DNA of the CDR3: TGCAGTGCGGGAAGAGCGGGAGGCAAGGAGACCCAGTACTTC.

This clonotype came up a few times. The CDR3 here is CASSVALAGGEQFF. The CDR3 DNA reads TGTGCCAGCAGCGTAGCACTAGCGGGGGGTGAGCAGTTCTTC. V and J are TRBV9 and TRBJ2-1; 12 nucleotides agree with TRBD2. This CDR3 has 14 amino acids. The V segment lost 0 bases and the J segment 9 bases; nucleotides outside the gene matches: 1. Germline V lookup: CDR1 SGDLS, CDR2 YYNGEE. The complete variable domain, with remaining parts taken from reference TRBV9 and TRBJ2-1, reads DSGVTQTPKHLITATGQRVTLRCSPRSGDLSVYWYQQSLDQGLQFLIQYYNGEERAKGNILERFSAQQFPDLHSELNLSSLELGDSALYFCASSVALAGGEQFFGPGTRLTVL.